These T cell receptor beta chains were read from a single sample in a study of T-cell reconstitution after alpha-beta-depleted transplantation in children. Each CDR3 protein gets one entry after TCRdb re-called the PCR reads with MiXCR. The sample shows 350,000 to 400,000 distinct CDR3 sequences, roughly 20% of them seen only once. The specimen was PBMCs from the stem cell graft donor, collected from the stem cell graft. These receptors were taken from a human donor who donated a stem cell graft to a child with acute myeloid leukemia. Each CDR3 is given with its conserved first and last residue. The D gene is left open where the match is weak. A clone size is listed for some rows: how often the clone was seen (once, few, many), or a class if it is expanded.

TRBV6-6	many	NA	TRBJ2-5	TGTGCCAGCAGTTACTCGATGAGTGGGTCCCAGTACTTC	CASSYSMSGSQYF
TRBV20-1	many	TRBD2	TRBJ2-7	TGCAGTGCTAGAGATCGTGCGGGAGAGGGCTACGAGCAGTACTTC	CSARDRAGEGYEQYF
TRBV20-1	few	NA	TRBJ2-7	TGCAGTGCTACGATTGAGGGACGGGAGCAGTACTTC	CSATIEGREQYF
TRBV24-1	NA	NA	TRBJ2-1	TGTGCCACCAGTGATTGGGGGTCTAGCAATGAGCAGTTCTTC	CATSDWGSSNEQFF
TRBV6-5	NA	NA	TRBJ2-1	TGTGCCAGCAGTTACTCCAGGGACCCTGACAATGAGCAGTTCTTC	CASSYSRDPDNEQFF
TRBV9	few	NA	TRBJ1-2	TGTGCCAGCAGCGTAGGGGCCTATCTTGGCTACACCTTC	CASSVGAYLGYTF
TRBV29-1	few	NA	TRBJ1-2	TGCAGCGTTACCGGGAGGTTTAGTGCCACGGACTATGGCTACACCTTC	CSVTGRFSATDYGYTF
TRBV12-3/TRBV12-4	NA	NA	TRBJ1-3	TGTGCCAGCAGTTTAGAAAGGAACTCTTTT	CASSLERNSF
TRBV4-2	many	NA	TRBJ1-1	TGTGCCAGCAGCCAAGATGAGACAGTGAACACTGAAGCTTTCTTT	CASSQDETVNTEAFF
TRBV11-2	NA	NA	TRBJ1-5	TGTGCCAGCAGCTTAGAGGGGGGGCAGCCCCAGCATTTT	CASSLEGGQPQHF
TRBV6-5	few	NA	TRBJ1-6	TGTGCCAGCAGTTACGGGGGCTCCTATAATTCACCCCTCCACTTT	CASSYGGSYNSPLHF
TRBV29-1	NA	NA	TRBJ2-5	TGCAGCGCCTGGGACCGACGGACCCAGTACTTC	CSAWDRRTQYF
TRBV27	many	TRBD2	TRBJ2-7	TGTGCCAGCACCGCCGGGACTAGCGGGTCCTACGAGCAGTACTTC	CASTAGTSGSYEQYF
TRBV29-1	many	TRBD2	TRBJ2-1	TGCAGCGTTGAAGATCTCTCATTGCCCCCTAGGGCGGGGGCCTACAATGAGCAGTTCTTC	CSVEDLSLPPRAGAYNEQFF
TRBV7-3	NA	TRBD2	TRBJ2-5	TGTGCCAGCAGCTTAAAAGCGGGAGGGCCAAGGGAGACCCAGTACTTC	CASSLKAGGPRETQYF
TRBV5-1	once	TRBD2	TRBJ2-5	TGCGCCAGCAGCTTAGGCGGGAGGGACCAAGAGACCCAGTACTTC	CASSLGGRDQETQYF
TRBV6-1	many	NA	TRBJ2-1	TGTGCCAGCAGGGATCCGGGGGCTACCTACAATGAGCAGTTCTTC	CASRDPGATYNEQFF
TRBV7-9	NA	NA	TRBJ2-5	TGTGCCAGCAGCTTAGCCCAGGGCCCCGGTCGGGAGACCCAGTACTTC	CASSLAQGPGRETQYF
TRBV12-3/TRBV12-4	NA	TRBD2	TRBJ2-2	TGTGCCAGCAGGGGGGGGGTCTACAACACCGGGGAGCTGTTTTTT	CASRGGVYNTGELFF
TRBV5-1	NA	NA	TRBJ2-7	TGCGCCAGCAGCCCCCCGGGAGACTACTACGAGCAGTACTTC	CASSPPGDYYEQYF
TRBV29-1	many	TRBD1	TRBJ1-2	TGCAGCGCCCGCGGGACAGGAACTAAATTGGATGGCTACACCTTC	CSARGTGTKLDGYTF
TRBV29-1	many	NA	TRBJ1-5	TGCAGCGTTGACGAGGGGCGAGATCAGCCCCAGCATTTT	CSVDEGRDQPQHF
TRBV12-3/TRBV12-4	few	TRBD1	TRBJ2-5	TGTGCCAGCAGTCAACCGGGACAGGAAGAGACCCAGTACTTC	CASSQPGQEETQYF
TRBV11-1	NA	TRBD2	TRBJ2-1	TGTGCCAGCAGCTTAGGAGTTTTGAGCAAGCGGGATAACAATGAGCAGTTCTTC	CASSLGVLSKRDNNEQFF
TRBV15	NA	NA	TRBJ1-4	TGTGCCACAACCCTGGGCCGTGGTTCACGCGAAAAACTGTTTTTT	CATTLGRGSREKLFF
TRBV4-1	NA	NA	TRBJ2-7	TGCGCCAGCAGCCAATGGCAGGGCAGTCCCTACGAGCAGTACTTC	CASSQWQGSPYEQYF
TRBV5-1	NA	TRBD2	TRBJ2-1	TGCGCCAGCAGCCTCGGACTAGCGGAAAACAATGAGCAGTTCTTC	CASSLGLAENNEQFF
TRBV4-1	few	TRBD2	TRBJ2-1	TGCGCCAGCTTAGGGACCGGACTAGCCCGATACAATGAGCAGTTCTTC	CASLGTGLARYNEQFF
TRBV6-1	few	TRBD2	TRBJ2-7	TGTGCCAGCAAAGGGGCCGGGACTAGGCCAACCTACGAGCAGTACTTC	CASKGAGTRPTYEQYF
TRBV7-9	many	TRBD2	TRBJ2-1	TGTGCCAGCACCCCAACTAGCGGGAGTCTCAATGAGCAGTTCTTC	CASTPTSGSLNEQFF
TRBV7-2	few	NA	TRBJ2-2	TGTGCCAGCAGCTTTAGCGGATACACCGGGGAGCTGTTTTTT	CASSFSGYTGELFF
TRBV20-1	many	TRBD1	TRBJ2-3	TGCAGTGCTTCTGGACAGGGGGCGCAGTATTTT	CSASGQGAQYF
TRBV18	few	NA	TRBJ1-1	TGTGCCAGCTCACCACCGACCGCTATGAACACTGAAGCTTTCTTT	CASSPPTAMNTEAFF
TRBV27	few	NA	TRBJ2-1	TGTGCCAGCAGTTTCTCCTTTAGGTTTGATAATGAGCAGTTCTTC	CASSFSFRFDNEQFF
TRBV15	many	NA	TRBJ2-3	TGTGCCACCAGCAGAGCCCGCACAGATACGCAGTATTTT	CATSRARTDTQYF
TRBV7-9	NA	TRBD2	TRBJ2-1	TGTGCCGTCGCACCCGGGACTAGCCCGTATGAGCAGTTCTTC	CAVAPGTSPYEQFF
TRBV12-3/TRBV12-4	many	TRBD2	TRBJ2-2	TGTGCCAGCAGCTTAGGACTAGCGGGAGTTCGAGCCGGGGAGCTGTTTTTT	CASSLGLAGVRAGELFF
TRBV20-1	many	TRBD1	TRBJ1-1	TGCAGTGCTAGGCAGGGGGCGCGGTTCACTGAAGCTTTCTTT	CSARQGARFTEAFF
TRBV28	many	NA	TRBJ2-3	TGTGCCAGCAGTTCCCTAGCTCGTCTCACAGATACGCAGTATTTT	CASSSLARLTDTQYF
TRBV6-2/TRBV6-3	many	TRBD1	TRBJ1-1	TGTGCCAGCAGCTACCCTGAAGACAGGGGAACTGAAGCTTTCTTT	CASSYPEDRGTEAFF
TRBV7-8	many	TRBD2	TRBJ2-3	TGTGCCAGCAGCTTAGCGGGACTAGCGGGAGCGGAGTATTTT	CASSLAGLAGAEYF
TRBV25-1	NA	NA	TRBJ2-1	TGTGCCAGCAGTGAACCGCTGGACAAGACCCCTAAAAGCTCCTACAATGAGCAGTTCTTC	CASSEPLDKTPKSSYNEQFF
TRBV20-1	few	NA	TRBJ1-1	TGCAGTGCTAGACCCGGACAGAAGAACACTGAAGCTTTCTTT	CSARPGQKNTEAFF
TRBV18	few	TRBD1	TRBJ2-7	TGTGCCAGCTCACCCTTGGACAGGGACTACGAGCAGTACTTC	CASSPLDRDYEQYF
TRBV4-1	NA	NA	TRBJ2-5	TGCGCCAGCAGCCAACATAGAGAGACCCAGTACTTC	CASSQHRETQYF
TRBV3-1	few	TRBD1	TRBJ2-7	TGTGCCAGCAGCCAGGCGGACAGGGAGAGCGAGCAGTACTTC	CASSQADRESEQYF